The rows below give T cell receptor beta chains drawn from one sample of a study of T cells in Graves' hyperthyroidism and ophthalmopathy. In TCRdb, the multiplex PCR reads were re-called with MiXCR into one record per CDR3 protein. Found here are 300,000 or so distinct CDR3 sequences, approximately 22% of them singletons; the top ten hold around 48%. Sequenced material: blood. These receptors were taken from a woman aged 45-59 years with Graves' hyperthyroidism. The CDR3 runs from the conserved cysteine through the conserved F or W. Fields, in order: J gene, D gene, V gene, clone size, CDR3 protein, CDR3 DNA. D genes are given only for firm matches. Clone size is not always given. Where it is, it says once, few, many or a class for expanded clones.

j_gene: TRBJ2-1; d_gene: NA; v_gene: TRBV7-9; abundance: NA; CDR3aa: CASSPPYTGGIYNEQFF; CDR3nt: TGTGCCAGCAGCCCGCCCTACACTGGCGGGATCTACAATGAGCAGTTCTTC
j_gene: TRBJ2-7; d_gene: TRBD1; v_gene: TRBV20-1; abundance: many; CDR3aa: CSAEGQVGGEQYF; CDR3nt: TGCAGTGCTGAGGGACAGGTGGGCGGCGAGCAGTACTTC
j_gene: TRBJ2-2; d_gene: NA; v_gene: TRBV2; abundance: NA; CDR3aa: CASGGGGGTGELFF; CDR3nt: TGTGCCAGCGGGGGGGGCGGAGGCACCGGGGAGCTGTTTTTT
j_gene: TRBJ2-2; d_gene: NA; v_gene: TRBV6-5; abundance: once; CDR3aa: CASNYEQVTGELFF; CDR3nt: TGTGCCAGCAATTATGAGCAGGTCACCGGGGAGCTGTTTTTT
j_gene: TRBJ1-4; d_gene: TRBD1; v_gene: TRBV5-1; abundance: many; CDR3aa: CASSPTGAELFF; CDR3nt: TGCGCCAGCAGCCCAACAGGGGCGGAACTGTTTTTT
j_gene: TRBJ1-5; d_gene: TRBD1; v_gene: TRBV6-1; abundance: NA; CDR3aa: CASSEARTGRQPQHF; CDR3nt: TGTGCCAGCAGTGAAGCAAGGACAGGGAGACAGCCCCAGCATTTT
j_gene: TRBJ1-3; d_gene: TRBD1; v_gene: TRBV20-1; abundance: many; CDR3aa: CSAGRQGAGNTIYF; CDR3nt: TGCAGTGCTGGTAGACAGGGGGCTGGAAACACCATATATTTT
j_gene: TRBJ2-5; d_gene: NA; v_gene: TRBV20-1; abundance: NA; CDR3aa: CSARDSGTRQETQYF; CDR3nt: TGCAGTGCTAGAGACTCCGGGACTCGCCAAGAGACCCAGTACTTC
j_gene: TRBJ2-7; d_gene: NA; v_gene: TRBV5-6; abundance: many; CDR3aa: CASSFILGYEQYF; CDR3nt: TGTGCCAGCAGCTTCATATTGGGCTACGAGCAGTACTTC
j_gene: TRBJ2-1; d_gene: NA; v_gene: TRBV25-1; abundance: few; CDR3aa: CASSELQGHEQFF; CDR3nt: TGTGCCAGCAGTGAGCTCCAGGGTCATGAGCAGTTCTTC
j_gene: TRBJ1-1; d_gene: NA; v_gene: TRBV6-2/TRBV6-3; abundance: many; CDR3aa: CASSYLGTEAFF; CDR3nt: TGTGCCAGCAGTTACCTTGGGACTGAAGCTTTCTTT
j_gene: TRBJ1-5; d_gene: NA; v_gene: TRBV6-4; abundance: NA; CDR3aa: CASRPSGYSNQPQHF; CDR3nt: TGTGCCAGCAGACCCTCAGGTTATAGCAATCAGCCCCAGCATTTT
j_gene: TRBJ1-5; d_gene: TRBD1; v_gene: TRBV7-2; abundance: many; CDR3aa: CASSFQGASNQPQHF; CDR3nt: TGTGCCAGCAGTTTCCAGGGGGCGAGCAATCAGCCCCAGCATTTT
j_gene: TRBJ1-4; d_gene: NA; v_gene: TRBV5-1; abundance: NA; CDR3aa: CASMNRGSTNEKLFF; CDR3nt: TGCGCCAGCATGAATAGGGGGTCAACTAATGAAAAACTGTTTTTT
j_gene: TRBJ1-1; d_gene: NA; v_gene: TRBV7-9; abundance: many; CDR3aa: CASSPSMNTEAFF; CDR3nt: TGTGCCAGCAGCCCTTCTATGAACACTGAAGCTTTCTTT
j_gene: TRBJ2-7; d_gene: NA; v_gene: TRBV6-1; abundance: many; CDR3aa: CASREGPHPKDEQYF; CDR3nt: TGTGCCAGCAGGGAAGGACCCCACCCTAAGGACGAGCAGTACTTC
j_gene: TRBJ2-7; d_gene: NA; v_gene: TRBV20-1; abundance: NA; CDR3aa: CSARDLQGYEQYF; CDR3nt: TGCAGTGCTAGAGATTTACAGGGCTACGAGCAGTACTTC
j_gene: TRBJ2-2; d_gene: NA; v_gene: TRBV4-1; abundance: NA; CDR3aa: CASSPQTGRTGELFF; CDR3nt: TGCGCCAGCAGCCCCCAGACAGGGAGGACCGGGGAGCTGTTTTTT
j_gene: TRBJ2-7; d_gene: NA; v_gene: TRBV30; abundance: NA; CDR3aa: CAWKPKDRLFGEQYF; CDR3nt: TGTGCCTGGAAACCTAAGGACAGACTCTTCGGCGAGCAGTACTTC
j_gene: TRBJ1-1; d_gene: NA; v_gene: TRBV7-2; abundance: many; CDR3aa: CASSPMPRPTTEAFF; CDR3nt: TGTGCCAGCAGCCCCATGCCCCGTCCGACCACTGAAGCTTTCTTT
j_gene: TRBJ2-7; d_gene: NA; v_gene: TRBV2; abundance: many; CDR3aa: CASRERGYEQYF; CDR3nt: TGTGCCAGCCGCGAAAGGGGGTACGAGCAGTACTTC
j_gene: TRBJ2-1; d_gene: NA; v_gene: TRBV6-1; abundance: NA; CDR3aa: CASRPTFQGNEQFF; CDR3nt: TGTGCCAGCAGGCCCACATTCCAGGGAAATGAGCAGTTCTTC
j_gene: TRBJ2-5; d_gene: TRBD1; v_gene: TRBV6-2/TRBV6-3; abundance: NA; CDR3aa: CASSGTGPQETQYF; CDR3nt: TGTGCCAGCAGCGGGACAGGGCCCCAAGAGACCCAGTACTTC
j_gene: TRBJ2-7; d_gene: NA; v_gene: TRBV24-1; abundance: NA; CDR3aa: CATSGGLGNEQYF; CDR3nt: TGTGCCACCAGTGGGGGGCTAGGGAACGAGCAGTACTTC
j_gene: TRBJ1-2; d_gene: TRBD1; v_gene: TRBV18; abundance: few; CDR3aa: CASSRWGQGTLLGYGYTF; CDR3nt: TGTGCCAGCTCACGATGGGGACAGGGTACCCTACTAGGCTATGGCTACACCTTC
j_gene: TRBJ2-2; d_gene: TRBD2; v_gene: TRBV20-1; abundance: many; CDR3aa: CSAPGGGPGELFF; CDR3nt: TGCAGTGCCCCTGGGGGGGGACCCGGGGAGCTGTTTTTT
j_gene: TRBJ1-1; d_gene: NA; v_gene: TRBV5-1; abundance: NA; CDR3aa: CASSFSAGFNTEAFF; CDR3nt: TGCGCCAGCAGCTTTTCCGCTGGGTTTAACACTGAAGCTTTCTTT
j_gene: TRBJ1-1; d_gene: NA; v_gene: TRBV28; abundance: NA; CDR3aa: CASSLEWGAPNTEAFF; CDR3nt: TGTGCCAGCAGTTTAGAGTGGGGGGCCCCGAACACTGAAGCTTTCTTT
j_gene: TRBJ1-2; d_gene: NA; v_gene: TRBV19; abundance: NA; CDR3aa: CASSKGTSGYTF; CDR3nt: TGTGCCAGTAGTAAAGGAACGTCTGGCTACACCTTC
j_gene: TRBJ1-3; d_gene: NA; v_gene: TRBV5-1; abundance: many; CDR3aa: CASSLARGNTIYF; CDR3nt: TGCGCCAGCAGCTTGGCCCGGGGAAACACCATATATTTT
j_gene: TRBJ2-3; d_gene: NA; v_gene: TRBV12-3/TRBV12-4; abundance: many; CDR3aa: CASSLNRGGADTQYF; CDR3nt: TGTGCCAGCAGTTTAAATAGGGGAGGCGCAGATACGCAGTATTTT
j_gene: TRBJ1-2; d_gene: TRBD1; v_gene: TRBV5-1; abundance: few; CDR3aa: CASSFQGAGGYTF; CDR3nt: TGCGCCAGCAGCTTTCAGGGGGCCGGTGGCTACACCTTC
j_gene: TRBJ1-1; d_gene: NA; v_gene: TRBV18; abundance: many; CDR3aa: CASSPQGPTEAFF; CDR3nt: TGTGCCAGCTCACCACAGGGACCCACTGAAGCTTTCTTT
j_gene: TRBJ2-2; d_gene: TRBD2; v_gene: TRBV30; abundance: NA; CDR3aa: CAWSSLAGFGELFF; CDR3nt: TGTGCCTGGAGTTCCCTAGCGGGGTTCGGGGAGCTGTTTTTT
j_gene: TRBJ2-2; d_gene: NA; v_gene: TRBV2; abundance: many; CDR3aa: CASSAHSNTGELFF; CDR3nt: TGTGCCAGCAGTGCTCACTCGAACACCGGGGAGCTGTTTTTT
j_gene: TRBJ2-5; d_gene: NA; v_gene: TRBV20-1; abundance: many; CDR3aa: CSARPLSTQYF; CDR3nt: TGCAGTGCTAGACCCCTATCGACCCAGTACTTC
j_gene: TRBJ1-5; d_gene: NA; v_gene: TRBV20-1; abundance: NA; CDR3aa: CSARGGRSQPQHF; CDR3nt: TGCAGTGCTAGAGGGGGCCGTAGTCAGCCCCAGCATTTT
j_gene: TRBJ2-1; d_gene: TRBD2; v_gene: TRBV6-1; abundance: NA; CDR3aa: CASSPSGAGRIEQFF; CDR3nt: TGTGCCAGCAGTCCAAGCGGGGCCGGGCGTATTGAGCAGTTCTTC
j_gene: TRBJ1-2; d_gene: NA; v_gene: TRBV3-1; abundance: many; CDR3aa: CASSHIGWGGDYGYTF; CDR3nt: TGTGCCAGCAGCCATATCGGGTGGGGAGGGGACTATGGCTACACCTTC
j_gene: TRBJ1-5; d_gene: NA; v_gene: TRBV28; abundance: NA; CDR3aa: CASRVGGPTQPQHF; CDR3nt: TGTGCCAGCAGGGTCGGTGGTCCCACTCAGCCCCAGCATTTT
j_gene: TRBJ2-3; d_gene: TRBD1; v_gene: TRBV11-2; abundance: many; CDR3aa: CASRGGWTGGSTDTQYF; CDR3nt: TGTGCCAGCAGGGGGGGATGGACAGGGGGTAGCACAGATACGCAGTATTTT
j_gene: TRBJ1-2; d_gene: NA; v_gene: TRBV11-2; abundance: few; CDR3aa: CASSPLGGFFGFYGYTF; CDR3nt: TGTGCCAGCAGTCCCTTGGGGGGGTTCTTTGGTTTCTATGGCTACACCTTC
j_gene: TRBJ2-1; d_gene: TRBD1; v_gene: TRBV11-2; abundance: many; CDR3aa: CASSLRQADRAFSSEQFF; CDR3nt: TGTGCCAGCAGCTTAAGGCAGGCAGACAGGGCATTTTCCAGTGAGCAGTTCTTC
j_gene: TRBJ1-6; d_gene: NA; v_gene: TRBV6-1; abundance: many; CDR3aa: CASSEDTTNSPLHF; CDR3nt: TGTGCCAGCAGTGAGGACACAACGAATTCACCCCTCCACTTT
j_gene: TRBJ2-7; d_gene: TRBD2; v_gene: TRBV10-2; abundance: NA; CDR3aa: CARRRPWTSESRLTLYEQYF; CDR3nt: TGCGCCCGCCGGAGACCGTGGACTAGCGAGAGTCGGTTAACTCTCTACGAGCAGTACTTC
j_gene: TRBJ1-1; d_gene: NA; v_gene: TRBV28; abundance: once; CDR3aa: CASSPWRRSSSEAFF; CDR3nt: TGTGCCAGCAGTCCTTGGAGGAGAAGTAGTTCTGAAGCTTTCTTT
j_gene: TRBJ2-5; d_gene: NA; v_gene: TRBV28; abundance: NA; CDR3aa: CASGGGLETQYF; CDR3nt: TGTGCCAGCGGGGGGGGCTTAGAGACCCAGTACTTC